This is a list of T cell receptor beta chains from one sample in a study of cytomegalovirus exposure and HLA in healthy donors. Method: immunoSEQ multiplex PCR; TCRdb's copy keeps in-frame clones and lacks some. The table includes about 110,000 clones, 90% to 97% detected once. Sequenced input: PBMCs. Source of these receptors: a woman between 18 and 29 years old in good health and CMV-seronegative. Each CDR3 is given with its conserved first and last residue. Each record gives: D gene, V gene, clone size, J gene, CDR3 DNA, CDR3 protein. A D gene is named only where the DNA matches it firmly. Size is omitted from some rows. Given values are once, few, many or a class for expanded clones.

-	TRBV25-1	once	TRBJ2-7	TGTGCCAGCAGTGTCACAAGGGAGAGTTCCTACGAGCAGTACTTC	CASSVTRESSYEQYF
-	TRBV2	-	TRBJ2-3	TGTGCCAGCAACGCGGGCAGGCTCACAGATACGCAGTATTTT	CASNAGRLTDTQYF
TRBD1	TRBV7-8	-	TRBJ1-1	TGTGCCAGCAGCCGGGGACAGATGAACACTGAAGCTTTCTTT	CASSRGQMNTEAFF
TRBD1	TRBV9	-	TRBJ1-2	TGTGCCAGCAGCGCTTCCACCGGGACAGCCTATGGCTACACCTTC	CASSASTGTAYGYTF
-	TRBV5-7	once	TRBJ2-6	TGTGCCAGCTTCTGCATCTTGGTACAAAGTCGGGCCAACGTCCTGACTTTC	CASFCILVQSRANVLTF
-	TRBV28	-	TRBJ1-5	TGTGCCAGCAGTCCGCGGGGGACCGCCTATAATAAAGAGCATTTT	CASSPRGTAYNKEHF
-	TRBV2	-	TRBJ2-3	TGTGCCAGCAGTGGGGAGACCCGAGCCACAGATACGCAGTATTTT	CASSGETRATDTQYF
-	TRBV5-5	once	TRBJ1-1	TGTGCCAGCAGCCCTTACCGACAGATGAACACTGAAGCTTTCTTT	CASSPYRQMNTEAFF
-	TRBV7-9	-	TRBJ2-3	TGTGCCAGCAGCTCCCCGACTAGAGGGGCAGATACGCAGTATTTT	CASSSPTRGADTQYF
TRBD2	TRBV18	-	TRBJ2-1	TGTGCCAGCTCAACCGGACTAGCGGGCGACTCCTACAATGAGCAGTTCTTC	CASSTGLAGDSYNEQFF
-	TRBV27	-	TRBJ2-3	TGTGCCACGCGATTACGGGGGGCTAGCACAGATACGCAGTATTTT	CATRLRGASTDTQYF
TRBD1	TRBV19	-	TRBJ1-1	TGTGCCAGTAGTTTGAGACAGGGGAACACTGAAGCTTTCTTT	CASSLRQGNTEAFF
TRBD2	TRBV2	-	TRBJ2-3	TGTGCCAGCAGTGTCCAGCGGGGGAACACAGATACGCAGTATTTT	CASSVQRGNTDTQYF
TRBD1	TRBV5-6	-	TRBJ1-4	TGTGCCAGCAGCTACTACGGACAGGGGTTGTCGTCTAATGAAAAACTGTTTTTT	CASSYYGQGLSSNEKLFF
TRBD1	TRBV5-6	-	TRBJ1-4	TGTGCCAGCAGCTTGAGGGCGGGACAGGCTGAAAAACTGTTTTTT	CASSLRAGQAEKLFF
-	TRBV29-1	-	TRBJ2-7	TGCAGCGGCCGGTCCATGAGGAACGAGCAGTACTTC	CSGRSMRNEQYF
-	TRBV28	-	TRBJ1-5	TGTGCCAGCAGTCCAAGCGGGAGCAATCAGCCCCAGCATTTT	CASSPSGSNQPQHF
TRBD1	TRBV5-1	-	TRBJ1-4	TGCGCCAGCAGCTTACCCGGACAGGGGGGATCTTCAACTAATGAAAAACTGTTTTTT	CASSLPGQGGSSTNEKLFF
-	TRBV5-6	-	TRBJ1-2	TGTGCCAGCAGAGAGGACAGAACTCTTGATGGCTACACCTTC	CASREDRTLDGYTF
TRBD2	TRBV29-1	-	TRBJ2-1	TGCAGCGTTAAGACTAGCGGGTACAATGAGCAGTTCTTC	CSVKTSGYNEQFF
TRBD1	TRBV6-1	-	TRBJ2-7	TGTGCCAGCAGTGACGCACCCGGGACAGCAACCTACGAGCAGTACTTC	CASSDAPGTATYEQYF
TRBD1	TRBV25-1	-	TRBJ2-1	TGTGCCAGCAGTGAACGAGTAGGTTTAGGACAGGCAGGGGATGAGCAGTTCTTC	CASSERVGLGQAGDEQFF
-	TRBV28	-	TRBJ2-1	TGTGCCAGCACCCGACCGGAGCCGTACAATGAGCAGTTCTTC	CASTRPEPYNEQFF
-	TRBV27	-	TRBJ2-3	TGTGCCAGCAGTTTAGACGGGGGGCGGGGCACAGATACGCAGTATTTT	CASSLDGGRGTDTQYF
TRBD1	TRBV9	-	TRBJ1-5	TGTGCCAGCAGCCCCGGGACAGGGACGCGCCAGCCCCAGCATTTT	CASSPGTGTRQPQHF
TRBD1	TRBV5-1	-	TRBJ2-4	TGCGCCAGCAGCTCTGAGACAGGGTCAAACATTCAGTACTTC	CASSSETGSNIQYF
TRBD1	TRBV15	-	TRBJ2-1	TGTGCCACCAGACAGACAGGGAGCTCCTACAATGAGCAGTTCTTC	CATRQTGSSYNEQFF
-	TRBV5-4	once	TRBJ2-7	TGTGCCACCACAATGGGCGGGGCCACCTACGAGCAGTACTTC	CATTMGGATYEQYF
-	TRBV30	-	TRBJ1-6	TGTGCCTGGAGTGATACGATCAGACAGCTTGGTAATTCACCCCTCCACTTT	CAWSDTIRQLGNSPLHF
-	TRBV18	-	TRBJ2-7	TGTGCCAGCTCACCTGACTGGAGCTCCTACGAGCAGTACTTC	CASSPDWSSYEQYF
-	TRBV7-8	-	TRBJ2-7	TGTGCCAGCAGCTTATCCCCGAGGGGGATAATCTACGAGCAGTACTTC	CASSLSPRGIIYEQYF
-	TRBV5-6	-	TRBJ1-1	TGTGCCAGCAGCTTCCTTCGACAGAGCCCTTTGGTTAGAGCTTTCTTT	CASSFLRQSPLVRAFF
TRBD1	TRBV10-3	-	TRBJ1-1	TGTGCCATCAGAGGTACAGGGGCGCAGACTGAAGCTTTCTTT	CAIRGTGAQTEAFF
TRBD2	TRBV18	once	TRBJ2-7	TGTGCCAGCTCACCAGGACTAGCGGGGGGTTCCGCCTACGAGCAGTACTTC	CASSPGLAGGSAYEQYF
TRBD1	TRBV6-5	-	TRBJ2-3	TGTGCCAGCAGTCTCGACAGGGGGCAAGGAGATACGCAGTATTTT	CASSLDRGQGDTQYF
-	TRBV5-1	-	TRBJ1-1	TGCGCCAGCAGGGCGGGGGACCGGAACACTGAAGCTTTCTTT	CASRAGDRNTEAFF
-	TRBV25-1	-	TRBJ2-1	TGTGCCAGCAGTGATCACGGAGGCAGCTACAATGAGCAGTTCTTC	CASSDHGGSYNEQFF
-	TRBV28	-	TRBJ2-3	TGTGCCAGCAGGTCTAGCACCACAGATACGCAGTATTTT	CASRSSTTDTQYF
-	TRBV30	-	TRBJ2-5	TGTGCCTGGAGTGTACATGTATTGGAGACCCAGTACTTC	CAWSVHVLETQYF
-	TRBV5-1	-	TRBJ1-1	TGCGCCAGCAGCTTGGCGGACGTAGGGGCTGAAGCTTTCTTT	CASSLADVGAEAFF
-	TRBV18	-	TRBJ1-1	TGTGCCAGCTCACCGGGACAGAACACTGAAGCTTTCTTT	CASSPGQNTEAFF
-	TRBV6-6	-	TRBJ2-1	TGTGCCAGCAGGGGACACTTCCGTCGCGATGAGCAGTTCTTC	CASRGHFRRDEQFF
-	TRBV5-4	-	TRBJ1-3	TGTGCCAGCAGCGCACTTGGGGGCCTCTCTGGAAACACCATATATTTT	CASSALGGLSGNTIYF
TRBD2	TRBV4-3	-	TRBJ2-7	TGCGCCAGCAGCCAAGATCTTGGGACTAGGACCTACGAGCAGTACTTC	CASSQDLGTRTYEQYF
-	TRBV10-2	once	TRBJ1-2	TGCGCCAGCAGTGAGGTCAGGGGAGCGGATGGCTACACCTTC	CASSEVRGADGYTF
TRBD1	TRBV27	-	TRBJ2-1	TGTGCCAGCAGTAACAGGGGGCGCTCCTACAATGAGCAGTTCTTC	CASSNRGRSYNEQFF
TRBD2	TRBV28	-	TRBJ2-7	TGTGCCAGCAGACGAGCGGGGGGGCCCTACGAGCAGTACTTC	CASRRAGGPYEQYF
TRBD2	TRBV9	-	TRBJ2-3	TGTGCCAGCTCCGGGCGGGGGGGCACAGATACGCAGTATTTT	CASSGRGGTDTQYF
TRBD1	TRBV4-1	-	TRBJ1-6	TGCGCCAGCAGCCAAGACTCGGGACAGGTATCGCGTTTAAATTCACCCCTCCACTTT	CASSQDSGQVSRLNSPLHF
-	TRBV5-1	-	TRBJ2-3	TGCGCCAGCAGCATCCCTTCCGGCACAGATACGCAGTATTTT	CASSIPSGTDTQYF
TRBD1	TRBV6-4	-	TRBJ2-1	TGTGCCAGCAGTGACAGGACAGGGTTCTCCTATAATGAGCAGTTCTTC	CASSDRTGFSYNEQFF
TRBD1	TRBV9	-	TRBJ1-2	TGTGCCAGCAGCGTAGGGGCCCCCGGACAGGGATATGGCTACACCTTC	CASSVGAPGQGYGYTF
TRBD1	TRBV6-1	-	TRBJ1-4	TGTGCCAGCAGTGACCCGGGACAGGGACTATCTAATGAAAAACTGTTTTTT	CASSDPGQGLSNEKLFF
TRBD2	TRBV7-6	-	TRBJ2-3	TGTGCCAGCAGCTCCCCCCAATGGGGGCTAGCGGGGGGCGGAAGCACAGATACGCAGTATTTT	CASSSPQWGLAGGGSTDTQYF
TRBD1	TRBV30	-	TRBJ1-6	TGTGCCTGGAGTCGGGACAGGGCTACAAATAATTCACCCCTCCACTTT	CAWSRDRATNNSPLHF
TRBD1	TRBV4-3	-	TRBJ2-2	TGCGCCAGCAGCCGCCCCCGGACAGGGTTAAACACCGGGGAGCTGTTTTTT	CASSRPRTGLNTGELFF
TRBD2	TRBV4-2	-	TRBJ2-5	TGTGCCAGCAGGCCTAGCGGGGGAGGGCGAGAGACCCAGTACTTC	CASRPSGGGRETQYF
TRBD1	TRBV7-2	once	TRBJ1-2	TGTGCCAGCAGCCTAGGGGGCTGGAAAACCTATGGCTACACCTTC	CASSLGGWKTYGYTF
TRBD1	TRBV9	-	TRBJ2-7	TGTGCCAGCAGCCGGGACAGGGGGGATCGGGAGCAGTACTTC	CASSRDRGDREQYF
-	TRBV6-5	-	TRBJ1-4	TGTGCCAGCAGTTACAGGCGGTATAATGAAAAACTGTTTTTT	CASSYRRYNEKLFF